This passage covers 30 T cell receptor delta chains from one sample sequenced in a study of fetal and pediatric gammadelta thymocytes. TCRdb called clones anew from the reads with CATT. The sample gives 1,500 to 2,500 delta-chain clones, around a quarter of which show up once; about 4.5% is in the top ten. The specimen was non-Vgamma9Vdelta2 gamma-delta T cells from the thymus. The subset is: CD3+gammadeltaTCR+ thymocytes not co-expressing Vgamma9 and Vdelta2. Receptor source: a child who underwent cardiac surgery and was recorded as healthy.

By its share, this clone is medium-sized. The gene calls are TRDV1 and TRDJ1, with 8 bases lining up with TRDD3. Germline V gene sequence: CDR1 TSWWSYY, CDR2 QGS. After removal of 5 bases from V and 0 bases from J, the junction contained 26 bases not matched to a gene. There are 22 residues in the CDR3. The CDR3 is CALGKEFPKGIPDLGYTDKLIF. The CDR3 DNA reads as TGTGCTCTTGGGAAGGAGTTCCCAAAGGGGATACCGGACTTGGGGTACACCGATAAACTCATCTTT.

Of note for this clone: Given a far larger clone just one base away, this is likely a sequencing read error. The gene calls are TRDV1 and TRDJ1; tentatively, D is TRDD2 or TRDD3 (6 bases each). The length of the CDR3 is 16 residues. Germline V lookup: CDR1 TSWWSYY, CDR2 QGS. CDR3 sequence reads: CALDVSSLGGRGKIIF. CDR3 in DNA: TGTGCTCTTGATGTTTCTTCCTTGGGGGGCCGCGGTAAAATCATCTTT.

Relative to its sample, this clone is medium-sized (0.01 to 0.1%). V gene TRDV1 combines with J gene TRDJ1; 8 nucleotides align to TRDD2. The V gene's germline CDR1 is TSWWSYY and CDR2 QGS. V trimming: 4 bases; J trimming: 0 bases; junction bases outside the gene matches: 25. The CDR3 covers 22 residues. The CDR3 DNA follows: TGTGCTCTTGGGGGCCCCTTCCTAGGGGATCCTTTACTCCTCCAACACACCGATAAACTCATCTTT. It yields the protein CALGGPFLGDPLLLQHTDKLIF.

By share, this clone counts as medium-sized. The V gene is TRDV1, the J gene TRDJ1; 9 nucleotides match TRDD3. The junction had 5 bases not matched to a gene; V was cut back by 2 bases and J by 4 bases. Germline loops: CDR1 TSWWSYY, CDR2 QGS. The CDR3 length is 15 residues. The DNA of the CDR3 is TGTGCTCTTGGGGAAAGGGGGGATACTATCGATAAACTCATCTTT. It specifies CALGERGDTIDKLIF.

The chain combines TRDV1 with TRDJ1; the match to TRDD3 covers 9 bases. The V gene end was trimmed by 3 bases and the J gene end by 2 bases; junction bases not matched to a gene: 19. Per the germline V gene, CDR1 is TSWWSYY and CDR2 is QGS. CDR3 length: 20 amino acids. CDR3 amino acids: CALGDAVPHGGYRGTDKLIF. In DNA, the CDR3 is TGTGCTCTTGGGGACGCTGTCCCCCACGGGGGATACAGAGGGACCGATAAACTCATCTTT.

Concerning this clone: This may be a read error: a much more frequent sequence differs by one nucleotide. Other DNA variants within this sample encode the same CDR3. The rearrangement uses TRAV29/DV5 and TRDJ1; TRDD3 aligns across 12 bases. V lost 1 base and J lost 2; bases outside the gene matches: 21. The CDR3 extends over 21 amino acids. Germline lookup yields CDR1 NSMFDY and CDR2 ISSIKDK. The CDR3 DNA reads TGTGCAGCAAGCCATTCGTCTCGGGGTTCACTGGGGGATACAGCGACCGATAAACTCATCTTT. It encodes CAASHSSRGSLGDTATDKLIF.

In this sample, this clone is large. Although no V gene was called, TRDJ1 is the J gene; TRDD3, the table's D call, was not compared with the DNA. This CDR3 is built from 22 residues. For the CDR3, the DNA is TGTGCCTCCGGGCCCGTACTGGGGGATACGCGAAGGGTCGGGGATTGCACCGATAAACTCATCTTT. Translated: CASGPVLGDTRRVGDCTDKLIF.

This clone qualifies as medium-sized. The rearrangement links TRDV1 to TRDJ1, with 11 positions matching TRDD3. J gave up 2 bases and V 2 bases, and 10 bases lay outside the gene matches. Germline CDR1 TSWWSYY, CDR2 QGS. CDR3 size: 18 residues. The CDR3 loop is CALGEAVYWGIETDKLIF. The CDR3 DNA sequence: TGTGCTCTTGGGGAAGCTGTTTACTGGGGGATAGAGACCGATAAACTCATCTTT.

This clone was recorded a few times. The J gene corresponds to TRDJ2; a V gene call is absent. The CDR3 totals 10 residues. For the CDR3, the DNA is TGTAGTGCTTTGACAGCACAACTCTTCTTT. Its protein product is CSALTAQLFF.

This clone appeared a few times. It differs at one base from a far larger clone, so likely a read error. The rearrangement links TRAV36/DV7 to TRDJ1; TRDD2 matches at 9 bases. CDR3 length equals 24 residues. V was pared by 4 bases and J by 0 bases, with 34 bases of the junction left unmatched. CDR1 VTNFRS and CDR2 LTSSGIE come from the germline V gene (reference sequence). CDR3 sequence (DNA): TGTGCTGTGAGGCGCTTTTACATCTGCCTTCCTACTTGTCACATCTGCGGGAACACCGATAAACTCATCTTT. It translates to CAVRRFYICLPTCHICGNTDKLIF.

Remarks on this clone: A much larger clonotype is one base distant, so this may be a read error. The chain combines TRDV3 with TRDJ1, with D possibly called TRDD2 or TRDD3 (9 bases each). The CDR3 extends over 20 amino acids. V was trimmed by 5 bases and J by 6 bases, leaving 40 bases between them. Germline-derived CDR1 and CDR2 are TVYSNPD and GDNSRS (reference sequence). The CDR3 reads CARPPPSYDMNAGGSYKLIF. For the CDR3, the DNA is TGTGCCCGACCCCCGCCTTCCTACGATATGAATGCTGGGGGATCCTATAAACTCATCTTT.

This clone is classed as large. V and J are TRDV3 and TRDJ1; D is perhaps TRDD3 (5 bases). The germline gives CDR1 TVYSNPD, CDR2 GDNSRS (reference sequence). The CDR3 totals 15 residues. V was trimmed by 4 bases and J by 7 bases, leaving 25 bases between them. CDR3 sequence reads: CASPLASSAYGKLIF. In DNA, the CDR3 is TGTGCCTCACCTCTTGCCTCATCGGCATACGGTAAACTCATCTTT.

By proportion, this clone is medium-sized. The genes are TRDV1 and TRDJ1; TRDD3 matches at 8 bases. V was pared by 4 bases and J by 3 bases, with 22 bases of the junction left unmatched. This CDR3 contains 20 residues. CDR1 and CDR2 from the germline V gene are TSWWSYY and QGS. DNA for the CDR3: TGTGCTCTTGGGGGGCCTTCCCAAACCCGACTGGGGGGGTGCGCCGATAAACTCATCTTT. It encodes CALGGPSQTRLGGCADKLIF.

Of note for this clone: This may come from a read error, since a much larger clone is one base off. This rearrangement joins TRDV1 to TRDJ1, with 7 positions matching TRDD3. The V gene's germline CDR1 is TSWWSYY and CDR2 QGS. This CDR3 comprises 21 residues. V was pared by 0 bases and J by 7 bases, with 26 bases of the junction left unmatched. DNA of the CDR3: TGTGCTCTTGGGGAACTTCCCCTTGGTAACTTGGGGATAGCTTTTAGGGCTAAACTCATCTTT. This encodes CALGELPLGNLGIAFRAKLIF.

This clone is a singleton in its sample. A far more abundant clone sits one base away, making this likely a read error. The same CDR3 is also encoded by other DNA sequences in this sample. The chain carries TRDV1 and TRDJ2, with 12 nucleotides matching TRDD3. CDR1 is TSWWSYY, CDR2 QGS, per germline. The CDR3 runs to 20 residues. As DNA, the CDR3 is TGTGCCCTCTACGTTCCTGGGGGATACGCGAGGAGGTTGCAAACAGCACAACTCTTCTTT. It yields the protein CALYVPGGYARRLQTAQLFF.

This clone counts as large. The chain uses TRDV1 and TRDJ1; D is unresolved. The germline V gene encodes CDR1 TSWWSYY and CDR2 QGS. This CDR3 spans 14 amino acids. V dropped 4 bases and J dropped 5 bases, with 14 bases sitting between them. The CDR3 DNA is TGTGCTCTTGGGGGCGCAACGCCTTTTGATAAACTCATCTTT. Amino acid sequence: CALGGATPFDKLIF.

About this clone itself: Other DNA sequences within the sample encode an identical CDR3. The V gene is TRDV1, the J gene TRDJ1; 9 positions match TRDD3. The length of the CDR3 is 20 residues. V lost 0 bases to trimming and J lost 0 bases; unmatched junction nucleotides: 14. The germline gives CDR1 TSWWSYY, CDR2 QGS. CDR3 nucleotide sequence: TGTGCTCTTGGGGAACTATCCAGGCCTATACTGGGGGACCACACCGATAAACTCATCTTT. Protein: CALGELSRPILGDHTDKLIF.

This rearrangement joins TRAV38-2/DV8 to TRDJ1; 10 bases align to TRDD3. The CDR3 loop spans 18 amino acids. The trim removed 0 bases at V and 4 bases at J, leaving 12 bases unmatched. The germline V gene has CDR1 TSESDYY and CDR2 QEAYKQQN. This CDR3 is CAYRSVSYVLGDHDKLIF. CDR3 DNA sequence: TGTGCTTATAGGAGCGTGTCCTACGTACTGGGGGATCACGATAAACTCATCTTT.

Comment on this clone: A much larger clone lies one base from this, so it may be a read error. Other nucleotide sequences in the sample specify the same CDR3. V gene TRDV1 combines with J gene TRDJ1; 7 bases match TRDD3. Germline V gene lookup returns CDR1 TSWWSYY and CDR2 QGS. This CDR3 region has 20 residues. The V and J ends lost 4 bases and 0 bases, in that order; junction bases with no gene match: 20. This chain's CDR3 is CALGVPSTHTGEQYTDKLIF. DNA for the CDR3: TGTGCTCTTGGGGTACCTTCTACACATACTGGGGAACAGTACACCGATAAACTCATCTTT.

In its sample, this clone ranks as medium-sized (0.01 to 0.1%). The chain uses TRDV1 and TRDJ1; D is unclear. This CDR3 is 19 amino acids long. V shed 1 base and J shed 0 bases, with 21 bases lying between them. CDR1 and CDR2 from the germline V gene are TSWWSYY and QGS. The CDR3 coding sequence is TGTGCTCTTGGGGAACATGGATTTTCCCCGTACGCATACACCGATAAACTCATCTTT. It yields the protein CALGEHGFSPYAYTDKLIF.

Turning to this clone: This clone may be a read error of a much larger clone one base away. Other DNA sequences in the same sample also yield this CDR3. The chain is built from TRDV1 and TRDJ1; 10 bases map to TRDD3. Germline lookup yields CDR1 TSWWSYY and CDR2 QGS. The CDR3 length is 21 residues. V lost 4 bases to trimming and J lost 2 bases; unmatched junction nucleotides: 22. Here the CDR3 DNA reads TGTGCTCTTGGGGCCGGACTTCCTACTAGTACTGGGGGATCCCCAACCGATAAACTCATCTTT. Translated: CALGAGLPTSTGGSPTDKLIF.

In its sample, this clone was seen once. A read error may be the cause here, since a much bigger clone is one base away. The rearrangement uses TRDV1 and TRDJ1, with D tentatively TRDD2 (9 bases). The CDR3 runs 21 residues. Per the germline V gene, CDR1 is TSWWSYY and CDR2 is QGS. CDR3 bases: TGTGCTCTTGGGGATCCCGGCCTTCCTACTCTACTGGGGGGTTCCACCGATGAACTCATCTTT. Translating gives CALGDPGLPTLLGGSTDELIF.

This rearrangement joins TRDV3 to TRDJ1; 11 positions agree with TRDD3. The CDR3 has 23 amino acids. Germline CDR1 TVYSNPD, CDR2 GDNSRS (reference sequence). With V trimmed by 3 bases and J by 0 bases, 30 bases remained unmatched. The CDR3 nucleotides are TGTGCCTTACCAGACTTCCTAATCGAGGAGTGGGGGATACGCGGAAGAGACACCGATAAACTCATCTTT. As protein: CALPDFLIEEWGIRGRDTDKLIF.

As for this clone: A much bigger clone sits one base away, suggesting this may be a read error. The gene calls are TRDV1 and TRDJ2; 7 bases line up with TRDD2. This CDR3 spans 25 amino acids. The V gene end was trimmed by 1 base and the J gene end by 1 base; junction bases not matched to a gene: 30. The germline V gene has CDR1 TSWWSYY and CDR2 QGS. The CDR3: CALGEHPPSSYEETPHRDLTAQLFF. The CDR3, as DNA: TGTGCTCTTGGGGAACATCCGCCTTCCTCCTATGAGGAGACTCCCCACCGAGATTTGACAGCACAACTCTTCTTT.

This clone is medium-sized. The chain is built from TRDV1 and TRDJ1; 11 bases line up with TRDD3. Germline V gives CDR1 TSWWSYY, CDR2 QGS. V trimming: 0 bases; J trimming: 4 bases; junction bases outside the gene matches: 22. This CDR3 is 22 amino acids long. CDR3 protein: CALGELPSYHANWGIIIDKLIF. CDR3 sequence (DNA): TGTGCTCTTGGGGAACTCCCTTCCTACCATGCGAACTGGGGGATAATCATCGATAAACTCATCTTT.

This clone is labeled medium-sized. The chain employs TRDV1 and TRDJ1, with 9 bases that match TRDD3. This CDR3 contains 20 residues. V lost 4 bases to trimming and J lost 2 bases; unmatched junction nucleotides: 20. The germline CDR1 and CDR2 sequences are TSWWSYY and QGS. CDR3 in DNA: TGTGCTCTTGGGGTCTTTCCTACGTGGGGGTACTGGGGGAGTACCGATAAACTCATCTTT. It translates to CALGVFPTWGYWGSTDKLIF.

In its sample, this clone ranks as medium-sized (0.01 to 0.1%). V is TRDV1 and J is TRDJ1, with D perhaps matching TRDD3 (5 bases). This CDR3 region has 20 residues. V was trimmed by 5 bases and J by 0 bases, leaving 28 bases between them. From germline, CDR1 is TSWWSYY and CDR2 QGS. Here the CDR3 reads CALGKFTRGEWDSYTDKLIF. DNA for the CDR3: TGTGCTCTTGGGAAATTCACGAGAGGGGAATGGGATTCGTACACCGATAAACTCATCTTT.

This clone is classed as medium-sized (0.01 to 0.1%). The rearrangement joins TRDV1 to TRDJ2, with TRDD3 identical over 7 bases. The CDR3 runs to 22 residues. Germline-derived CDR1 and CDR2 are TSWWSYY and QGS. Trimming cost V 0 bases and J 6 bases; bases outside gene matches: 25. The CDR3 DNA is TGTGCTCTTGGGGAACTGGACCTACTAAGTGACTGGGGATTCCCCTCTGCAGCACAACTCTTCTTT. Translated, it gives CALGELDLLSDWGFPSAAQLFF.

This clone appeared a single time. A clone one base away is much larger, so this may be a read error. The chain combines TRDV1 with TRDJ1; D may be TRDD3 (10 bases). Germline CDR1 and CDR2: TSWWSYY and QGS. V lost 1 base, J lost 0 bases, and 33 bases lay in between. This CDR3 is 23 amino acids long. CDR3 DNA: TGTGCTCTTGGGGAACGGGCCTTCCTACCCCCGTACTGGGGGATTCCGTACACCGATAAACTCATCTTT. It is translated as CALGERAFLPPYWGIPYTDKLIF.

By share, this clone counts as medium-sized. The genes are TRDV1 and TRDJ1; TRDD2 matches 7 bases. The V and J ends lost 0 bases and 0 bases, in that order; junction bases with no gene match: 37. The germline V gene has CDR1 TSWWSYY and CDR2 QGS. This CDR3 region has 27 residues. CDR3 amino acids: CALGELVPPRFPFLRSGSPSYTDKLIF. Here the CDR3 DNA reads TGTGCTCTTGGGGAACTAGTTCCCCCAAGGTTCCCATTCCTACGTTCGGGGTCACCCTCGTACACCGATAAACTCATCTTT.